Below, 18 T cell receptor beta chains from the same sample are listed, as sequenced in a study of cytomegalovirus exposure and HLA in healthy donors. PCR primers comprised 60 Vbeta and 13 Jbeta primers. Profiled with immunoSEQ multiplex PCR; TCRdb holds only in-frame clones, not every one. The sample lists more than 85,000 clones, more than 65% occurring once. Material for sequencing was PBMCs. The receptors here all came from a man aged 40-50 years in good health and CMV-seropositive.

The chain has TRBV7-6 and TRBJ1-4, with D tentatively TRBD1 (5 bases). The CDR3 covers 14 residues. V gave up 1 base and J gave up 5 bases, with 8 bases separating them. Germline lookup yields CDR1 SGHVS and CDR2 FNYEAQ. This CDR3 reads CASSLVGANEKLFF. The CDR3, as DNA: TGTGCCAGCAGCTTAGTAGGGGCCAATGAAAAACTGTTTTTT.

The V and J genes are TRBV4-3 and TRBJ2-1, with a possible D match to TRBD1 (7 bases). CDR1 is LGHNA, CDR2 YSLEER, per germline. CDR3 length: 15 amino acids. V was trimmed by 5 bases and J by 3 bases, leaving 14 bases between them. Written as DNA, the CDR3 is TGCGCCAGCAGCAACCTCAGGGGGGTCTACAATGAGCAGTTCTTC. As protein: CASSNLRGVYNEQFF.

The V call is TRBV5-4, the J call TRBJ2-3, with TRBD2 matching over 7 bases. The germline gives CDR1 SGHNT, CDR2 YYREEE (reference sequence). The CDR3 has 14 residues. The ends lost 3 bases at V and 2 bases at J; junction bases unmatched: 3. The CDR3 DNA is TGTGCCAGCAGCTACAGCGGGGACACAGATACGCAGTATTTT. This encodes CASSYSGDTDTQYF.

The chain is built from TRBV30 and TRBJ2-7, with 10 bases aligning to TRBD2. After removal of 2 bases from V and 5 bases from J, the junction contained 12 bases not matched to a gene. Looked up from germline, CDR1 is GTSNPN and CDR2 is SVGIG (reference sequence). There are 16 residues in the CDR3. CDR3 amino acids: CAWSHLAGVRVDEQYF. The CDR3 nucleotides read TGTGCCTGGAGTCACCTAGCGGGAGTTCGGGTGGACGAGCAGTACTTC.

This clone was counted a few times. CDR3 nucleotides: TGCGCCAGCAGCCTTGACATGAACACCGGGGAGCTGTTTTTT. Translating gives CASSLDMNTGELFF. The chain couples TRBV4-3 to TRBJ2-2, with unresolved D. This CDR3 has 14 residues. V lost 4 bases and J 1 base, leaving 7 bases between the germline ends. The germline V gene has CDR1 LGHNA and CDR2 YSLEER.

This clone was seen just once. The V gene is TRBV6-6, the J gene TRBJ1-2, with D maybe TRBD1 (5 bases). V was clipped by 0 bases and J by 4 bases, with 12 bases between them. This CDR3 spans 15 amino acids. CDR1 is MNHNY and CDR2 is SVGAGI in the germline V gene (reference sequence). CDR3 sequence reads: CASSYSIGGVYGYTF. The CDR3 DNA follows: TGTGCCAGCAGTTACTCGATCGGGGGAGTCTATGGCTACACCTTC.

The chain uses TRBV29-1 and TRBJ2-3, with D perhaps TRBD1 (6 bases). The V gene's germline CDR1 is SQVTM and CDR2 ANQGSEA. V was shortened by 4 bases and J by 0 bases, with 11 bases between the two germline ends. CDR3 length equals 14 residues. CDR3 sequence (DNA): TGCAGCGTTGCATCGGACAGTAGCACAGATACGCAGTATTTT. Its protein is CSVASDSSTDTQYF.

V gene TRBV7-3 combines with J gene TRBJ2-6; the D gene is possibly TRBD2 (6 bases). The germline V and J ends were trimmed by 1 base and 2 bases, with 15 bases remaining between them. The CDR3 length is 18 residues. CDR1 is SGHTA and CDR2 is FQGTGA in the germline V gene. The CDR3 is CASSLMSREVPGANVLTF. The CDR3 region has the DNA TGTGCCAGCAGCTTAATGTCCAGGGAGGTCCCTGGGGCCAACGTCCTGACTTTC. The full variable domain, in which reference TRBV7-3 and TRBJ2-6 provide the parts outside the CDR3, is GAGVSQTPSNKVTEKGKYVELRCDPISGHTALYWYRQSLGQGPEFLIYFQGTGAADDSGLPNDRFFAVRPEGSVSTLKIQRTERGDSAVYLCASSLMSREVPGANVLTFGAGSRLTVL.

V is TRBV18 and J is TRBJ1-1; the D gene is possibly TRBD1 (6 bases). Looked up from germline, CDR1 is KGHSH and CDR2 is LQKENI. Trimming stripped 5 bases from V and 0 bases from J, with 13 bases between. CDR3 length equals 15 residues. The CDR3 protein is CASSSGQSLNTEAFF. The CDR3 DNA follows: TGTGCCAGCTCATCCGGACAGAGCCTGAACACTGAAGCTTTCTTT.

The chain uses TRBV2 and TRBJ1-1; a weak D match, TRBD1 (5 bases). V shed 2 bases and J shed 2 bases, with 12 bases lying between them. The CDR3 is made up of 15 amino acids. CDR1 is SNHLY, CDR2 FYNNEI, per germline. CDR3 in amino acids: CASSETQALNTEAFF. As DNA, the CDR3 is TGTGCCAGCAGTGAAACACAGGCCCTTAACACTGAAGCTTTCTTT.

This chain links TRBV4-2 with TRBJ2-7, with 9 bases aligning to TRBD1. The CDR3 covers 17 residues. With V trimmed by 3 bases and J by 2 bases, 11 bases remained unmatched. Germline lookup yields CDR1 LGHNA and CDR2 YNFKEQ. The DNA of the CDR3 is TGTGCCAGCAGCCAGGCCCCCGGGACAGGGCTCACCTACGAGCAGTACTTC. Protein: CASSQAPGTGLTYEQYF.

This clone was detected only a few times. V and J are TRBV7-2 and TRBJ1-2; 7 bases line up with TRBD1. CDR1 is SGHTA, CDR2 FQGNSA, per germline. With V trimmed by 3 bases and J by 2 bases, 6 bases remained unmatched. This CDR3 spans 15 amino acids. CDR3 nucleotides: TGTGCCAGCAGCTTCTCCGGGACAGAGAACTATGGCTACACCTTC. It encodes CASSFSGTENYGYTF.

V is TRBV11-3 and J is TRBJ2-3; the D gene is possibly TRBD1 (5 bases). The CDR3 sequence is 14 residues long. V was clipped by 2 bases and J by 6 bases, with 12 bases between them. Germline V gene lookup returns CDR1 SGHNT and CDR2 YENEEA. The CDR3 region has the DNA TGTGCCAGCAGCTTAATCTTTGGGGCCGATACGCAGTATTTT. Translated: CASSLIFGADTQYF.

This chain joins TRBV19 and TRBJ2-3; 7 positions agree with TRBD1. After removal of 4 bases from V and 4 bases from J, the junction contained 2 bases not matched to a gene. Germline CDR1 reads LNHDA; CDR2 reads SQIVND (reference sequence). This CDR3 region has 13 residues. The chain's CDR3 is CASSTQGADTQYF. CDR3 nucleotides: TGTGCCAGTAGTACCCAGGGGGCAGATACGCAGTATTTT.

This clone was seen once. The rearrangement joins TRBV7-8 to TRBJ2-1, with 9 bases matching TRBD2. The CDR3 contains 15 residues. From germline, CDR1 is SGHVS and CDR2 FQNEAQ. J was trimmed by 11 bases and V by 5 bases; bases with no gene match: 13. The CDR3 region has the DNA TGTGCCAGCAGCACCCTAGCGGGATCCGCGACCCAGCAGTTCTTC. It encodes CASSTLAGSATQQFF.

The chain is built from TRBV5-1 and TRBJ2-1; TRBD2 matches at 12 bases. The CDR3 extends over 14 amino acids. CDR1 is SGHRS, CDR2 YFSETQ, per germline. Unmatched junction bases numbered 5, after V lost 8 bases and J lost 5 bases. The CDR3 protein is CASSGLAGNNEQFF. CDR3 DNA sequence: TGCGCCAGTTCGGGACTAGCGGGTAACAATGAGCAGTTCTTC.

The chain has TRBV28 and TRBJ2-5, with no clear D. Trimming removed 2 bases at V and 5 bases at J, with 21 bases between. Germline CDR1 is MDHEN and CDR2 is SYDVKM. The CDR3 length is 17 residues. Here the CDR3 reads CASSLALRSSRRETQYF. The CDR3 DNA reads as TGTGCCAGCAGTTTAGCCCTAAGGTCTAGTAGAAGGGAGACCCAGTACTTC.

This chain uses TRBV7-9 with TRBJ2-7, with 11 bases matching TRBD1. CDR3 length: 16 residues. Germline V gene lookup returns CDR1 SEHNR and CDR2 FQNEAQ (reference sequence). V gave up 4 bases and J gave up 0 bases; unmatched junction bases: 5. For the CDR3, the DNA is TGTGCCAGCAGCTCAGGGGACAGGGGGTCCTCCTACGAGCAGTACTTC. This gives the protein CASSSGDRGSSYEQYF. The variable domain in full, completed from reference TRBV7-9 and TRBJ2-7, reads DTGVSQNPRHKITKRGQNVTFRCDPISEHNRLYWYRQTLGQGPEFLTYFQNEAQLEKSRLLSDRFSAERPKGSFSTLEIQRTEQGDSAMYLCASSSGDRGSSYEQYFGPGTRLTVT.